This TCR beta chain appears in the sequencing data of a study of identifying expanded T cells in peripheral blood. Generated by immunoSEQ multiplex PCR, the TCRdb table keeps only in-frame clones and is missing some. The sample contains some 100,000 clones, over 70% of which appear only once. No infections or other immune events were documented during collection. The CDR3 is 14 residues long. The ends lost 8 bases at V and 8 bases at J; junction bases unmatched: 7. The germline V gene has CDR1 SGHTA and CDR2 FQGNSA. This receptor was taken from a person between 18 and 69 years old in good health. The source material was blood. The rearrangement uses TRBV7-2 and TRBJ2-1, with 12 bases lining up with TRBD2. The CDR3 reads CASGRTSGMYEQFF. In DNA, the CDR3 is TGTGCCAGCGGGAGGACTAGCGGGATGTATGAGCAGTTCTTC.